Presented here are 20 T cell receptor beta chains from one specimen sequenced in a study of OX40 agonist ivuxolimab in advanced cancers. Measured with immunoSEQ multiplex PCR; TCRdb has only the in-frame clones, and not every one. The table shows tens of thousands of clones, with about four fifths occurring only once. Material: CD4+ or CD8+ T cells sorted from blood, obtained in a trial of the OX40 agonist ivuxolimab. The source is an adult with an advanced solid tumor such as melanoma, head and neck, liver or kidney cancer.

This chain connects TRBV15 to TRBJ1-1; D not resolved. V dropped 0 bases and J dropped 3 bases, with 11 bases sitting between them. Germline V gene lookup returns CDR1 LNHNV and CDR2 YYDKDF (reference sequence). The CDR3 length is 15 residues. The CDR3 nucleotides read TGTGCCACCAGCAGAGATCGAGCCCTGGACACTGAAGCTTTCTTT. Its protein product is CATSRDRALDTEAFF.

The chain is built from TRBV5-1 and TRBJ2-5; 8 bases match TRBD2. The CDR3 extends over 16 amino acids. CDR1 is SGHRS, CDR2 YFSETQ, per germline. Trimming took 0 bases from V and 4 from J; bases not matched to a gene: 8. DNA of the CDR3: TGCGCCAGCAGCTTGGCCATAACGGGAGGGGGAGAGACCCAGTACTTC. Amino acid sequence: CASSLAITGGGETQYF.

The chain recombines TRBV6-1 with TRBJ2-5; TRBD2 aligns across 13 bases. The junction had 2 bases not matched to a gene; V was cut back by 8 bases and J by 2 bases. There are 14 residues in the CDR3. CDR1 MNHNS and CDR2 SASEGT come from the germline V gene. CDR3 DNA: TGTGCCAGCGGGGGACTAGCGGGACAAGAGACCCAGTACTTC. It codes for CASGGLAGQETQYF.

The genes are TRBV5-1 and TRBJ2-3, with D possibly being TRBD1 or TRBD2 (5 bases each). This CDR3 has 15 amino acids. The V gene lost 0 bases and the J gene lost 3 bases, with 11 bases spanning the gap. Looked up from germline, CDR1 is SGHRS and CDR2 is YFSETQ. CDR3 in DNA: TGCGCCAGCAGCTTGGATGGGGGAGTAACAGATACGCAGTATTTT. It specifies CASSLDGGVTDTQYF.

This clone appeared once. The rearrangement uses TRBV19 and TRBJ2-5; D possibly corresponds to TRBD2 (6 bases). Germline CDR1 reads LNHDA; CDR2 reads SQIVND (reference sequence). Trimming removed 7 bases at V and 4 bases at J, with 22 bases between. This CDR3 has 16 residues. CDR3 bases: TGTGCCAGTAAAAGGAGGGGATCCACAGAAGGAGAGACCCAGTACTTC. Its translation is CASKRRGSTEGETQYF. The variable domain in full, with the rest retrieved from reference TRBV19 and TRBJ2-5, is DGGITQSPKYLFRKEGQNVTLSCEQNLNHDAMYWYRQDPGQGLRLIYYSQIVNDFQKGDIAEGYSVSREKKESFPLTVTSAQKNPTAFYLCASKRRGSTEGETQYFGPGTRLLVL.

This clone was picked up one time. CDR3 residues: CASSGTGATEAFF. CDR3 DNA sequence: TGTGCCAGCAGTGGAACAGGGGCCACTGAAGCTTTCTTT. The genes are TRBV6-1 and TRBJ1-1; 7 positions agree with TRBD1. Germline loops: CDR1 MNHNS, CDR2 SASEGT. This CDR3 comprises 13 residues. Trimming at V came to 4 bases and at J to 4 bases, leaving 3 bases not matched to a gene.

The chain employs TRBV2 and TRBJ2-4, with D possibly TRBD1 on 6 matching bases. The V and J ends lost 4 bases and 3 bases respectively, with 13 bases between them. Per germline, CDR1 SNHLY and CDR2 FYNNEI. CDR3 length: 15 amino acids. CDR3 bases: TGTGCCAGCAGTGGGGGCAGGGGCAACAAAAACATTCAGTACTTC. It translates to CASSGGRGNKNIQYF.

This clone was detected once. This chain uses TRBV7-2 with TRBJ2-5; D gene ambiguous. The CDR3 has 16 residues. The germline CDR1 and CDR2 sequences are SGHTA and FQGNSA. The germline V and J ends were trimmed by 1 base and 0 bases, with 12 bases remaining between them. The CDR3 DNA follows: TGTGCCAGCAGCTTAGAGCCAGGCTTGTACCAAGAGACCCAGTACTTC. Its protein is CASSLEPGLYQETQYF. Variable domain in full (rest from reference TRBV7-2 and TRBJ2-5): GAGVSQSPSNKVTEKGKDVELRCDPISGHTALYWYRQSLGQGLEFLIYFQGNSAPDKSGLPSDRFSAERTGGSVSTLTIQRTQQEDSAVYLCASSLEPGLYQETQYFGPGTRLLVL.

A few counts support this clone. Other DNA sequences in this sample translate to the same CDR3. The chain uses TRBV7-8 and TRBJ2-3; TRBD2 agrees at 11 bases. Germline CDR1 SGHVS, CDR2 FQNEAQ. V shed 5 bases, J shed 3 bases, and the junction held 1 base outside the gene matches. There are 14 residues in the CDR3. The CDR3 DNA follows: TGTGCCAGCAGCGGGACTAGCGGTACAGATACGCAGTATTTT. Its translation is CASSGTSGTDTQYF.

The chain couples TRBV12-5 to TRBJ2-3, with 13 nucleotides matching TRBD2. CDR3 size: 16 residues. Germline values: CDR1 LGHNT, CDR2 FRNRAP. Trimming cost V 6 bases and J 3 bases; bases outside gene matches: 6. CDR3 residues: CASGPGTSGKTDTQYF. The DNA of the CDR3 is TGTGCTAGTGGCCCTGGGACTAGCGGGAAAACAGATACGCAGTATTTT.

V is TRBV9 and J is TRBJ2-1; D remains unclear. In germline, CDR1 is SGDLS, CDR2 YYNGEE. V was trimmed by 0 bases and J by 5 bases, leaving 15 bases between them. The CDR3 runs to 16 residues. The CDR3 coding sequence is TGTGCCAGCAGCGTAGGGTTGGCACCGATAAACAATGAGCAGTTCTTC. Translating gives CASSVGLAPINNEQFF. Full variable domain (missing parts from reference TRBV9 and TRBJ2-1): DSGVTQTPKHLITATGQRVTLRCSPRSGDLSVYWYQQSLDQGLQFLIQYYNGEERAKGNILERFSAQQFPDLHSELNLSSLELGDSALYFCASSVGLAPINNEQFFGPGTRLTVL.

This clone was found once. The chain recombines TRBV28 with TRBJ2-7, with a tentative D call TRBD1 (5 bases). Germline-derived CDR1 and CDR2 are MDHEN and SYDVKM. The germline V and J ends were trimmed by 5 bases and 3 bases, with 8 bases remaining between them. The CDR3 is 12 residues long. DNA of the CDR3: TGTGCCAGCAGTACAGGCTTCTACGAGCAGTACTTC. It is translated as CASSTGFYEQYF.

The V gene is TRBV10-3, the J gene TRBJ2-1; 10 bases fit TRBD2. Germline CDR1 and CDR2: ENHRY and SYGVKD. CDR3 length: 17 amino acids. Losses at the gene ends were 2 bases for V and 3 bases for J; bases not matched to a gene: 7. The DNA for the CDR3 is TGTGCCATCAGTGAGGGGGTTGGACTAGCGGACTACAATGAGCAGTTCTTC. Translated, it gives CAISEGVGLADYNEQFF.

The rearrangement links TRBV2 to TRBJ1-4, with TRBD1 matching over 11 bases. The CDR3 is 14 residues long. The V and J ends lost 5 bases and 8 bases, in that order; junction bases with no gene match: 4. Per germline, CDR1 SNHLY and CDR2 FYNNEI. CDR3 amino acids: CASSLGTGGEKLFF. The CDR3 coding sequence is TGTGCCAGCAGTCTCGGGACAGGGGGGGAAAAACTGTTTTTT.

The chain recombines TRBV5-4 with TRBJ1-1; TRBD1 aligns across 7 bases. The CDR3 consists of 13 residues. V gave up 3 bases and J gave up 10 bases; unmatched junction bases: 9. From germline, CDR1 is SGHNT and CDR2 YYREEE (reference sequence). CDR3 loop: CASSSPDREVAFF. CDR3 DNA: TGTGCCAGCAGCTCGCCCGACAGGGAAGTAGCTTTCTTT.

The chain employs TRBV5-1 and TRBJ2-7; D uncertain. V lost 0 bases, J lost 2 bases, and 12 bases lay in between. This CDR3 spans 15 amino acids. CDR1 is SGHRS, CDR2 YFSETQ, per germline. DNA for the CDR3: TGCGCCAGCAGCTTGGCGGCAGGATTCACCTACGAGCAGTACTTC. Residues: CASSLAAGFTYEQYF.

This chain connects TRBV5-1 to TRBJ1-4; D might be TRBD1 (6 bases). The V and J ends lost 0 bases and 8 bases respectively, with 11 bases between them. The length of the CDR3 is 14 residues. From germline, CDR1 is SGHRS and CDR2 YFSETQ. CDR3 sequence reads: CASSLEVQGEKLFF. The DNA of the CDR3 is TGCGCCAGCAGCTTGGAGGTCCAGGGGGAAAAACTGTTTTTT.

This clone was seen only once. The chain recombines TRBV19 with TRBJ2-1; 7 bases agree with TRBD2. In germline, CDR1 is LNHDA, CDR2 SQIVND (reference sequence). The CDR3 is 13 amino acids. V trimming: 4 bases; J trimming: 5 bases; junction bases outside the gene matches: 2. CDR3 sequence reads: CASSTRGDNEQFF. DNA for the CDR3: TGTGCCAGTAGTACCCGGGGGGACAATGAGCAGTTCTTC.

The CDR3 reads CASSLGLAGYEQYF. In nucleotides, the CDR3 is TGTGCCAGCTCTCTTGGACTAGCGGGATACGAGCAGTACTTC. This sequence joins TRBV18 and TRBJ2-7; 12 bases agree with TRBD2. CDR1 KGHSH and CDR2 LQKENI come from the germline V gene. The ends lost 6 bases at V and 4 bases at J; junction bases unmatched: 4. The CDR3 spans 14 residues. The whole variable domain, remainder taken from reference TRBV18 and TRBJ2-7, is NAGVMQNPRHLVRRRGQEARLRCSPMKGHSHVYWYRQLPEEGLKFMVYLQKENIIDESGMPKERFSAEFPKEGPSILRIQQVVRGDSAAYFCASSLGLAGYEQYFGPGTRLTVT.

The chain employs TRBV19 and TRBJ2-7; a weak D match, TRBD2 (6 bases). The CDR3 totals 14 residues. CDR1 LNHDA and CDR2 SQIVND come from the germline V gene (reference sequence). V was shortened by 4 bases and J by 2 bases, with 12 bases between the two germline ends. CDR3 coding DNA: TGTGCCAGTAGTACCCCGGGAGAGACCTACGAGCAGTACTTC. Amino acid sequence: CASSTPGETYEQYF.